What follows are 13 T cell receptor beta chains derived from one specimen sequenced in a study of blood T cell repertoires in COVID-19. Measured with immunoSEQ multiplex PCR; TCRdb has only the in-frame clones, and not every one. The table records 100,000 or so clones, about 90% of them present only once. Sequencing input: peripheral blood. Every receptor here comes from a man aged 50-59 years with acute or convalescent COVID-19.

V gene TRBV27 combines with J gene TRBJ1-5, with D tentatively TRBD1 (6 bases). The germline gives CDR1 MNHEY, CDR2 SMNVEV (reference sequence). This CDR3 has 16 amino acids. V was cut by 3 bases and J by 2 bases, with 14 bases left in between. The CDR3 sequence: CASSFSARQGNQPQHF. As DNA, the CDR3 is TGTGCCAGCAGTTTCTCAGCTCGACAGGGCAATCAGCCCCAGCATTTT.

V gene TRBV4-1 combines with J gene TRBJ2-7; 10 bases agree with TRBD1. J lost 6 bases, V lost 0 bases, and 2 bases had no gene match. CDR1 is MGHRA and CDR2 is YSYEKL in the germline V gene. CDR3 length equals 14 residues. The CDR3 DNA is TGCGCCAGCAGCCAAGAAGGACAGGGGGGCGAGCAGTACTTC. The encoded protein is CASSQEGQGGEQYF.

This chain links TRBV27 with TRBJ1-1; 10 nucleotides match TRBD1. CDR3 length: 16 residues. J lost 5 bases, V lost 5 bases, and 11 bases had no gene match. Looked up from germline, CDR1 is MNHEY and CDR2 is SMNVEV (reference sequence). CDR3 DNA: TGTGCCAGCAGTACCCGACCTTGGGGACAGGGGACTGAAGCTTTCTTT. It codes for CASSTRPWGQGTEAFF.

V and J are TRBV7-3 and TRBJ2-3; a weak D match, TRBD1 (5 bases). From germline, CDR1 is SGHTA and CDR2 FQGTGA. The CDR3 is 18 amino acids. Trimming pared 2 bases from V and 0 bases from J, leaving 18 bases between. CDR3: CASSLLSREIGSTDTQYF. DNA for the CDR3: TGTGCCAGCAGCTTACTCTCCAGGGAAATCGGAAGCACAGATACGCAGTATTTT.

The rearrangement uses TRBV21-1 and TRBJ1-1; the table's D gene call, TRBD1, was not cross checked with the DNA. TRBV21-1 is a listed pseudogene. CDR3 length: 16 amino acids. CDR3 region: CASTPRQGRANTEAFF. The DNA of the CDR3 is TGTGCCAGCACCCCAAGGCAAGGCAGGGCGAACACTGAAGCTTTCTTT.

The chain has TRBV5-1 and TRBJ2-7; D is ambiguous. Germline V gene lookup returns CDR1 SGHRS and CDR2 YFSETQ. The CDR3 is made up of 13 amino acids. V dropped 2 bases and J dropped 3 bases, with 9 bases sitting between them. This CDR3 is CASSLIPSYEQYF. In DNA form, the CDR3 reads TGCGCCAGCAGCTTAATTCCGAGCTACGAGCAGTACTTC.

The chain uses TRBV5-1 and TRBJ2-1; TRBD1 agrees at 7 bases. The V segment lost 2 bases and the J segment 6 bases; nucleotides outside the gene matches: 2. Per germline, CDR1 SGHRS and CDR2 YFSETQ. This CDR3 spans 13 amino acids. The CDR3 DNA reads TGCGCCAGCAGCTTACAGGGGTTCAATGAGCAGTTCTTC. Amino acids: CASSLQGFNEQFF.

J is TRBJ1-2 and V is TRBV18; D may be TRBD1 (5 bases). Germline V CDR1 and CDR2: KGHSH, LQKENI. The CDR3 is 14 residues long. Trimming pared 4 bases from V and 4 bases from J, leaving 13 bases between. CDR3: CASSLAGDSYGYTF. CDR3 nucleotides: TGTGCCAGCTCACTTGCGGGGGACTCCTATGGCTACACCTTC.

The rearrangement uses TRBV5-1 and TRBJ2-5; D possibly corresponds to TRBD2 (6 bases). Germline CDR1 SGHRS, CDR2 YFSETQ. This CDR3 region has 14 residues. Trimming left V 5 bases short and J 6 bases short, with 17 bases between. CDR3 sequence reads: CASSGTGLLKTQYF. Written as DNA, the CDR3 is TGCGCCAGCAGTGGGACTGGACTACTGAAGACCCAGTACTTC.

The table lists this clone with a count of one. CDR3 coding DNA: TGTGCCAGCAGTTTTTCGTCGGCCGGAGCCTACGAGCAGTACTTC. Residues: CASSFSSAGAYEQYF. V is TRBV27 and J is TRBJ2-7, with D hard to call. Germline V lookup: CDR1 MNHEY, CDR2 SMNVEV (reference sequence). The CDR3 runs 15 residues. Trimming removed 3 bases at V and 2 bases at J, with 14 bases between.

The gene calls are TRBV7-9 and TRBJ1-1; a weak D match, TRBD1 (5 bases). Germline CDR1 and CDR2: SEHNR and FQNEAQ (reference sequence). Trimming took 5 bases from V and 5 from J, leaving 15 bases between them. The CDR3 length is 14 residues. CDR3 in amino acids: CASSPGPPGTEAFF. CDR3 in DNA: TGTGCCAGCAGCCCAGGACCGCCAGGGACTGAAGCTTTCTTT. The entire variable domain, with the rest obtained from reference TRBV7-9 and TRBJ1-1, is as follows: DTGVSQNPRHKITKRGQNVTFRCDPISEHNRLYWYRQTLGQGPEFLTYFQNEAQLEKSRLLSDRFSAERPKGSFSTLEIQRTEQGDSAMYLCASSPGPPGTEAFFGQGTRLTVV.

The chain uses TRBV7-9 and TRBJ1-2, with TRBD1 as a possible D gene (5 bases). The CDR3 loop spans 11 amino acids. Deletions cut 5 bases from V and 10 bases from J, with 11 bases between. Germline V CDR1 and CDR2: SEHNR, FQNEAQ (reference sequence). The CDR3 protein is CASSVTGIYTF. The CDR3 DNA sequence: TGTGCCAGCAGCGTAACAGGAATCTACACCTTC. Supplemented by reference TRBV7-9 and TRBJ1-2, the full variable domain reads DTGVSQNPRHKITKRGQNVTFRCDPISEHNRLYWYRQTLGQGPEFLTYFQNEAQLEKSRLLSDRFSAERPKGSFSTLEIQRTEQGDSAMYLCASSVTGIYTFGSGTRLTVV.

The chain couples TRBV2 to TRBJ2-3; TRBD1 matches 8 bases. The ends lost 7 bases at V and 5 bases at J; junction bases unmatched: 11. This CDR3 contains 15 residues. Per germline, CDR1 SNHLY and CDR2 FYNNEI. Here the CDR3 reads CASNPRGRGRDTQYF. The CDR3, as DNA: TGTGCCAGCAACCCAAGGGGCAGGGGGCGAGATACGCAGTATTTT.